This is a list of T cell receptor beta chains from one sample in a study of blood T cell repertoires in COVID-19. Assay used: immunoSEQ multiplex PCR; TCRdb lists only in-frame clones, some missing. The sample consists of about 340,000 clones, more than 75% of them appearing once. Material: peripheral blood. These receptors originate from a woman between 18 and 29 years old who had recovered from COVID-19. The CDR3 runs from the conserved cysteine through the conserved F or W. The order of the fields is clone size, V gene, D gene, J gene, CDR3 protein, CDR3 DNA. A D gene is named only where the DNA matches it firmly. Clone size is stated in some rows and not others, as once, few, many or a class when expanded.

.	TRBV7-2	.	TRBJ1-2	CASSPTGGNYGYTF	TGTGCCAGCAGCCCAACGGGAGGGAACTATGGCTACACCTTC
.	TRBV24-1	.	TRBJ2-3	CATSDSVEGRGGTDTQYF	TGTGCCACCAGTGACTCCGTTGAGGGCAGAGGCGGAACAGATACGCAGTATTTT
once	TRBV7-2	TRBD1	TRBJ2-1	CASSIQGGFYEQFF	TGTGCCAGCAGCATACAGGGGGGCTTCTATGAGCAGTTCTTC
once	TRBV27	TRBD1	TRBJ1-2	CASSRRQGGYYGYTF	TGTGCCAGCAGCCGAAGACAGGGCGGGTACTATGGCTACACCTTC
.	TRBV11-2	TRBD1	TRBJ1-4	CASSLETGATNEKLFF	TGTGCCAGCAGCTTAGAGACAGGGGCAACTAATGAAAAACTGTTTTTT
once	TRBV25-1	TRBD1	TRBJ1-2	CASGTGSYGYTF	TGTGCCAGTGGGACAGGGAGCTATGGCTACACCTTC
.	TRBV3-1/TRBV3-2	.	TRBJ2-5	CASSPTSRRETQYF	TGTGCCAGCAGCCCAACTAGTCGGAGAGAGACCCAGTACTTC
.	TRBV7-9	TRBD2	TRBJ2-5	CASSLGTRKETQYF	TGTGCCAGCAGCTTGGGGACTAGGAAAGAGACCCAGTACTTC
.	TRBV7-8	TRBD2	TRBJ2-1	CASSLPGSGSYNEQFF	TGTGCCAGCAGCTTACCGGGTAGCGGGAGCTACAATGAGCAGTTCTTC
once	TRBV24-1	TRBD2	TRBJ2-5	CATSDAGTSVETQYF	TGTGCCACCAGTGATGCCGGGACTAGCGTAGAGACCCAGTACTTC
.	TRBV19	.	TRBJ2-3	CASSEQGADTQYF	TGTGCCAGTAGTGAACAGGGCGCAGATACGCAGTATTTT
.	TRBV5-6	TRBD2	TRBJ2-3	CASSSYPGLADSSNTQYF	TGTGCCAGCAGCTCATATCCGGGACTAGCGGATTCCTCTAATACGCAGTATTTT
.	TRBV9	TRBD1	TRBJ1-6	CASSVTGEGSPLHF	TGTGCCAGCAGCGTGACAGGGGAGGGTTCACCCCTCCACTTT
.	TRBV13	TRBD2	TRBJ2-4	CASSLGLAGGGRNIQYF	TGTGCCAGCAGCTTAGGACTAGCGGGAGGGGGTAGAAACATTCAGTACTTC
once	TRBV4-3	.	TRBJ1-1	CASSQVEGYDTEAFF	TGCGCCAGCAGCCAAGTAGAGGGATACGACACTGAAGCTTTCTTT
.	TRBV15	.	TRBJ2-2	CATSRDQVTGELFF	TGTGCCACCAGCAGAGATCAGGTGACCGGGGAGCTGTTTTTT
.	TRBV19	TRBD2	TRBJ2-2	CASSWTRYTGELFF	TGTGCCAGTAGCTGGACTAGGTACACCGGGGAGCTGTTTTTT
once	TRBV6-4	.	TRBJ1-2	CASSDSTYDGYTF	TGTGCCAGCAGTGACTCGACATACGACGGCTACACCTTC
.	TRBV5-4	.	TRBJ1-3	CASGGGPQGNTIYF	TGTGCCAGCGGCGGGGGACCTCAAGGAAACACCATATATTTT
.	TRBV9	.	TRBJ2-4	CASSVGQALAKNIQYF	TGTGCCAGCAGCGTAGGCCAGGCTCTAGCCAAAAACATTCAGTACTTC
.	TRBV4-3	.	TRBJ2-2	CASSQDTDTGELFF	TGCGCCAGCAGCCAAGACACTGACACCGGGGAGCTGTTTTTT
.	TRBV5-6	.	TRBJ1-2	CASSLLSKGLVGGYGYTF	TGTGCCAGCAGCTTGCTATCCAAAGGACTTGTCGGGGGCTATGGCTACACCTTC
.	TRBV7-6	TRBD2	TRBJ2-1	CASSLAPSGGNEQFF	TGTGCCAGCAGCTTAGCGCCTAGCGGGGGCAATGAGCAGTTCTTC
.	TRBV27	TRBD2	TRBJ2-3	CASSLSGLAGGSDTQYF	TGTGCCAGCAGTTTATCGGGCCTAGCGGGAGGGTCAGATACGCAGTATTTT
once	TRBV20-1	.	TRBJ2-5	CSARLKETQYF	TGCAGTGCTAGATTAAAAGAGACCCAGTACTTC
.	TRBV11-3	.	TRBJ2-6	CASSLENSGSGANVLTF	TGTGCCAGCAGCTTAGAAAATTCCGGTTCTGGGGCCAACGTCCTGACTTTC
.	TRBV5-4	TRBD1	TRBJ1-2	CASSSNDRGGDYGYTF	TGTGCCAGCAGCTCGAATGACAGGGGCGGCGACTATGGCTACACCTTC
.	TRBV20-1	.	TRBJ1-1	CSARKGAGAFF	TGCAGTGCTAGGAAAGGCGCAGGAGCTTTCTTT
.	TRBV19	.	TRBJ1-3	CASSTYSNSPSGNTIYF	TGTGCCAGTAGTACGTACTCAAACTCCCCCTCTGGAAACACCATATATTTT
.	TRBV7-2	TRBD2	TRBJ2-1	CASSSGLAGFFEQFF	TGTGCCAGCAGCAGTGGACTAGCGGGATTCTTTGAGCAGTTCTTC
.	TRBV7-2	TRBD2	TRBJ2-3	CASSLGSSGGLTDTQYF	TGTGCCAGCAGCTTAGGGTCTAGCGGGGGCCTCACAGATACGCAGTATTTT
.	TRBV7-9	.	TRBJ2-1	CASSQRREDLISYNEQFF	TGTGCCAGCAGCCAGCGGCGGGAAGACCTTATCTCCTACAATGAGCAGTTCTTC
.	TRBV4-1	.	TRBJ1-6	CASSHLRGNNSPLHF	TGCGCCAGCAGCCACCTTAGGGGTAATAATTCACCCCTCCACTTT
.	TRBV29-1	TRBD2	TRBJ2-3	CSVEEGGPTVDTQYF	TGCAGCGTTGAAGAGGGAGGGCCGACGGTAGATACGCAGTATTTT
.	TRBV28	.	TRBJ2-4	CASSNRVVLHIQYF	TGTGCCAGCAGTAACAGGGTTGTATTGCACATTCAGTACTTC
.	TRBV7-2	.	TRBJ2-5	CASSPSGGQGETQYF	TGTGCCAGCAGCCCCTCCGGGGGGCAAGGAGAGACCCAGTACTTC
.	TRBV7-2	TRBD1	TRBJ1-1	CASSFRQGITEAFF	TGTGCCAGCAGCTTTCGACAGGGAATAACTGAAGCTTTCTTT
.	TRBV7-8	TRBD2	TRBJ2-1	CASSPGGPPQFF	TGTGCCAGCAGCCCGGGGGGGCCCCCACAGTTCTTC
.	TRBV29-1	TRBD1	TRBJ1-2	CSVSSSGQGDYGYTF	TGCAGCGTTTCCTCCTCGGGACAGGGGGACTATGGCTACACCTTC
.	TRBV7-2	TRBD2	TRBJ2-1	CASSGTSDYNEQFF	TGTGCCAGCAGCGGGACTAGCGATTACAATGAGCAGTTCTTC
.	TRBV2	.	TRBJ1-4	CASTRTNEKLFF	TGTGCCAGCACTCGGACTAATGAAAAACTGTTTTTT
.	TRBV3-1/TRBV3-2	TRBD1	TRBJ1-1	CASSLRAGQANTEAFF	TGTGCCAGCAGCTTACGAGCCGGACAGGCGAACACTGAAGCTTTCTTT
.	TRBV4-1	TRBD1	TRBJ2-1	CASSQAPGGFEQFF	TGCGCCAGCAGCCAAGCCCCAGGGGGCTTTGAGCAGTTCTTC
.	TRBV5-8	.	TRBJ2-1	CIRGLFDNEQFF	TGTATCAGGGGCCTATTCGACAATGAGCAGTTCTTC
.	TRBV7-2	TRBD2	TRBJ2-1	CASSFSLAGVNEQFF	TGTGCCAGCAGCTTTTCACTAGCGGGGGTCAATGAGCAGTTCTTC
.	TRBV9	.	TRBJ2-1	CASSVASKSSYNEQFF	TGTGCCAGCAGCGTCGCGTCTAAGAGCTCCTACAATGAGCAGTTCTTC
.	TRBV9	.	TRBJ2-2	CASSVEAALGTGELFF	TGTGCCAGCAGCGTTGAAGCGGCCTTAGGCACCGGGGAGCTGTTTTTT
.	TRBV27	TRBD1	TRBJ1-2	CASSLSPTGGRGYTF	TGTGCCAGCAGTTTAAGCCCCACAGGGGGTAGGGGCTACACCTTC
once	TRBV30	.	TRBJ1-2	CAWSKSNAGYTF	TGTGCCTGGAGTAAGTCAAACGCGGGCTACACCTTC
.	TRBV18	.	TRBJ2-3	CASSQSRDTQYF	TGTGCCAGCTCACAATCTAGAGATACGCAGTATTTT
once	TRBV19	TRBD2	TRBJ2-3	CASLERGSDTQYF	TGTGCCAGCCTGGAGCGGGGGTCAGATACGCAGTATTTT